One sample yielded the 28 T cell receptor beta chains listed below, sequenced in a study of blood T cell repertoires in COVID-19. Assay: immunoSEQ multiplex PCR; the TCRdb copy retains only in-frame clones and omits some. Of 150,000 or so clones listed, roughly 78% were seen once; the top ten hold nearly 15%. Sequencing was done on a sample of peripheral blood. Receptors originate from a human donor with acute or convalescent COVID-19. The donor label of this sample is uncertain.

Here the CDR3 reads CASSAWDSDNEQFF. CDR3 bases: TGTGCCAGCAGCGCCTGGGACAGCGACAATGAGCAGTTCTTC. The genes are TRBV21-1 and TRBJ2-1; the table's D call TRBD1 went unverified against the DNA. TRBV21-1 is marked as a pseudogene. The CDR3 runs to 14 residues.

There are a few counts of this clone. The rearrangement links TRBV5-1 to TRBJ2-5; D unclear. CDR1 and CDR2 from the germline V gene are SGHRS and YFSETQ. With 0 bases removed from V and 5 bases from J, the gap between germline ends came to 5 bases. The CDR3 covers 12 residues. In DNA form, the CDR3 reads TGCGCCAGCAGCTTGGCCGGGGAGACCCAGTACTTC. This sequence encodes CASSLAGETQYF. The complete variable domain, with remaining parts taken from reference TRBV5-1 and TRBJ2-5, reads KAGVTQTPRYLIKTRGQQVTLSCSPISGHRSVSWYQQTPGQGLQFLFEYFSETQRNKGNFPGRFSGRQFSNSRSEMNVSTLELGDSALYLCASSLAGETQYFGPGTRLLVL.

This clone was detected only a few times. The rearrangement joins TRBV19 to TRBJ1-1; 8 nucleotides line up with TRBD1. The CDR3 loop spans 15 amino acids. Germline V lookup: CDR1 LNHDA, CDR2 SQIVND (reference sequence). Trimming cost V 4 bases and J 4 bases; bases outside gene matches: 8. CDR3 sequence reads: CASSSRQGRRTEAFF. CDR3 bases: TGTGCCAGTAGTAGCAGACAGGGGCGTCGCACTGAAGCTTTCTTT.

This sequence joins TRBV6-2 or TRBV6-3 and TRBJ1-6; 7 positions agree with TRBD1. With V trimmed by 2 bases and J by 7 bases, 11 bases remained unmatched. The CDR3 covers 17 residues. Per the germline V gene, CDR1 is MNHEY and CDR2 is SVGEGT. CDR3 DNA: TGTGCCAGCAGTTACCACCTTCTGGACAGGACAAATTCACCCCTCCACTTT. It codes for CASSYHLLDRTNSPLHF.

The chain combines TRBV6-5 with TRBJ1-1; D gene uncertain. Germline V gives CDR1 MNHEY, CDR2 SVGAGI. The ends were cut back, 0 bases at V and 4 bases at J, with 15 bases in the middle. This CDR3 spans 16 amino acids. The CDR3 loop is CASSYSLAVRGTEAFF. The CDR3 DNA sequence: TGTGCCAGCAGTTACTCGCTGGCAGTTCGAGGCACTGAAGCTTTCTTT.

The chain employs TRBV4-1 and TRBJ1-6; D possibly corresponds to TRBD1 (6 bases). CDR3 length: 15 amino acids. Trimming stripped 6 bases from V and 5 bases from J, with 14 bases between. Germline V gene sequence: CDR1 MGHRA, CDR2 YSYEKL. DNA of the CDR3: TGCGCCAGCAGATACCCACAGGGAAATAATTCACCCCTCCACTTT. Its protein product is CASRYPQGNNSPLHF.

The CDR3 sequence: CASSQEYETQYF. The CDR3 DNA is TGTGCCAGCTCACAGGAGTATGAGACCCAGTACTTC. The chain has TRBV2 and TRBJ2-5; weak D call: TRBD1 (5 bases). The V and J ends lost 8 bases and 5 bases respectively, with 12 bases between them. CDR3 length: 12 residues. Germline CDR1 is SNHLY and CDR2 is FYNNEI. Using reference TRBV2 and TRBJ2-5 for the parts outside the CDR3, the full variable domain is EPEVTQTPSHQVTQMGQEVILRCVPISNHLYFYWYRQILGQKVEFLVSFYNNEISEKSEIFDDQFSVERPDGSNFTLKIRSTKLEDSAMYFCASSQEYETQYFGPGTRLLVL.

This clone turned up a few times. This rearrangement joins TRBV5-4 to TRBJ2-3, with TRBD2 matching over 8 bases. The CDR3 is made up of 17 amino acids. V was pared by 3 bases and J by 0 bases, with 9 bases of the junction left unmatched. Germline values: CDR1 SGHNT, CDR2 YYREEE (reference sequence). The DNA for the CDR3 is TGTGCCAGCAGCTCGGAGAGCGGGGGCTGGAGCACAGATACGCAGTATTTT. Translated, it gives CASSSESGGWSTDTQYF.

The rearrangement uses TRBV15 and TRBJ1-2; weak D call: TRBD1 (5 bases). The CDR3 is made up of 16 amino acids. Germline V gene sequence: CDR1 LNHNV, CDR2 YYDKDF (reference sequence). V was clipped by 4 bases and J by 3 bases, with 18 bases between them. The CDR3 sequence: CATSMGGGEFDYGYTF. DNA for the CDR3: TGTGCCACCAGCATGGGGGGGGGAGAGTTCGACTATGGCTACACCTTC.

CDR3 protein: CASSGLTNTEAFF. Written as DNA, the CDR3 is TGTGCCAGTTCAGGGTTGACGAACACTGAAGCTTTCTTT. The chain couples TRBV28 to TRBJ1-1; a possible D gene is TRBD1 (5 bases). CDR3 length equals 13 residues. CDR1 and CDR2 from the germline V gene are MDHEN and SYDVKM. V was trimmed by 9 bases and J by 1 base, leaving 12 bases between them.

The J gene is TRBJ2-2, the V gene TRBV9; D is possibly TRBD2 (6 bases). The V end lost 0 bases, the J end lost 2 bases, and 11 bases lay between the germline ends. Germline V lookup: CDR1 SGDLS, CDR2 YYNGEE. This CDR3 is built from 16 residues. In nucleotides, the CDR3 is TGTGCCAGCAGCGTAGTCGGGACTTTTAACACCGGGGAGCTGTTTTTT. Translating gives CASSVVGTFNTGELFF.

The chain links TRBV5-1 to TRBJ2-2; tentative D call: TRBD1 (6 bases). Trimming left V 0 bases short and J 5 bases short, with 11 bases between. CDR3 length: 15 amino acids. Germline V gene lookup returns CDR1 SGHRS and CDR2 YFSETQ. The CDR3 DNA follows: TGCGCCAGCAGCTTGGACAGGGCAGATACCGGGGAGCTGTTTTTT. Translating gives CASSLDRADTGELFF.

CDR3 in amino acids: CASTGAQGSRYGYTF. In DNA form, the CDR3 reads TGTGCCAGCACCGGAGCCCAGGGTTCCAGATATGGCTACACCTTC. The chain links TRBV7-9 to TRBJ1-2; D is possibly TRBD1 (5 bases). V lost 7 bases, J lost 5 bases, and 20 bases lay in between. The V gene's germline CDR1 is SEHNR and CDR2 FQNEAQ (reference sequence). The CDR3 runs 15 residues.

The V gene is TRBV5-1, the J gene TRBJ2-7, with 10 positions matching TRBD1. V shed 1 base, J shed 4 bases, and the junction held 11 bases outside the gene matches. Germline V gene sequence: CDR1 SGHRS, CDR2 YFSETQ. This CDR3 spans 17 amino acids. The CDR3 nucleotides are TGCGCCAGCAGCTTGTGGTCCGTGGGACAGGGGAGATACGAGCAGTACTTC. Its translation is CASSLWSVGQGRYEQYF.

This clone turned up a few times. V usage is TRBV10-2 and J usage is TRBJ2-7, with D maybe TRBD1 (6 bases). The CDR3 spans 14 residues. Germline V CDR1 and CDR2: WSHSY, SAAADI. The V end was cut by 7 bases, the J end by 0 bases, with 13 bases between. The CDR3 nucleotides read TGCGCCAGCAAAGGACAGCCAAGCTCCTACGAGCAGTACTTC. The encoded protein is CASKGQPSSYEQYF.

V gene TRBV19 combines with J gene TRBJ2-1; tentatively, D is TRBD1 (6 bases). The germline CDR1 and CDR2 sequences are LNHDA and SQIVND (reference sequence). The CDR3 length is 16 residues. Trimming removed 6 bases at V and 2 bases at J, with 17 bases between. The CDR3 DNA reads TGTGCCAGTAGCCTGATGGGGGCGCCGACCTACAATGAGCAGTTCTTC. Its translation is CASSLMGAPTYNEQFF.

The J gene is TRBJ2-5, the V gene TRBV19, with a possible D match to TRBD2 (8 bases). Trimming stripped 5 bases from V and 4 bases from J, with 26 bases between. CDR1 is LNHDA and CDR2 is SQIVND in the germline V gene (reference sequence). The CDR3 is made up of 18 amino acids. In DNA form, the CDR3 reads TGTGCCAGTAGTTCCCATGCCGGGGGGGACAGTAGTCGAGAGACCCAGTACTTC. Translation: CASSSHAGGDSSRETQYF.

CDR3 nucleotide sequence: TGTGCCAGCCAGGGACAGGGGGTTGATGAGCAGTTCTTC. Translated, it gives CASQGQGVDEQFF. The V call is TRBV18, the J call TRBJ2-1, with TRBD1 matching over 11 bases. J was trimmed by 8 bases and V by 8 bases; bases with no gene match: 5. CDR1 and CDR2 (germline): KGHSH, LQKENI. The CDR3 spans 13 residues.

This chain connects TRBV7-9 to TRBJ1-4, with a possible D match to TRBD1 (5 bases). Trimming removed 4 bases from V and 6 bases from J, with 15 bases in between. Germline assignment: CDR1 SEHNR and CDR2 FQNEAQ (reference sequence). The CDR3 is made up of 15 amino acids. CDR3 amino acids: CASSYAGEGDEKLFF. In DNA, the CDR3 is TGTGCCAGCAGCTATGCGGGGGAAGGGGATGAAAAACTGTTTTTT.

The rearrangement uses TRBV5-8 and TRBJ1-2, with a possible D match to TRBD1 (5 bases). V shed 0 bases and J shed 6 bases, with 9 bases lying between them. The CDR3 totals 13 residues. Germline V lookup: CDR1 SGHTS, CDR2 YDEGEE. The CDR3 sequence is CASSLAEGDGYTF. CDR3 sequence (DNA): TGTGCCAGCAGCTTGGCGGAAGGGGATGGCTACACCTTC.

This chain uses TRBV5-6 with TRBJ2-7; TRBD2 matches at 7 bases. The CDR3 loop spans 14 amino acids. Germline V gives CDR1 SGHDT, CDR2 YYEEEE. The V and J ends lost 1 base and 4 bases, in that order; junction bases with no gene match: 5. For the CDR3, the DNA is TGTGCCAGCAGCTTGTTGGGAGGGAGGTACGAGCAGTACTTC. Residues: CASSLLGGRYEQYF.

This clone was detected a few times. V gene TRBV25-1 combines with J gene TRBJ1-2; D possibly corresponds to TRBD1 (5 bases). This CDR3 is 15 amino acids long. Per germline, CDR1 MGHDK and CDR2 SYGVNS. V lost 2 bases and J lost 8, with 18 bases in between. The CDR3 here is CASSEEARESAGYTF. The CDR3, as DNA: TGTGCCAGCAGTGAAGAGGCCAGGGAATCAGCAGGCTACACCTTC.

The gene calls are TRBV5-4 and TRBJ1-4; 10 bases agree with TRBD1. Germline-derived CDR1 and CDR2 are SGHNT and YYREEE (reference sequence). The junction had 7 bases not matched to a gene; V was cut back by 4 bases and J by 7 bases. The length of the CDR3 is 15 residues. The CDR3 here is CASSVRQGASEKLFF. CDR3 sequence (DNA): TGTGCCAGCAGCGTAAGACAGGGGGCGAGTGAAAAACTGTTTTTT. The entire variable domain, with the rest obtained from reference TRBV5-4 and TRBJ1-4, is as follows: ETGVTQSPTHLIKTRGQQVTLRCSSQSGHNTVSWYQQALGQGPQFIFQYYREEENGRGNFPPRFSGLQFPNYSSELNVNALELDDSALYLCASSVRQGASEKLFFGSGTQLSVL.

J is TRBJ2-3 and V is TRBV7-9; the D gene is possibly TRBD1 (5 bases). This CDR3 spans 15 amino acids. Germline assignment: CDR1 SEHNR and CDR2 FQNEAQ (reference sequence). Trimming stripped 2 bases from V and 1 base from J, with 10 bases between. CDR3 coding DNA: TGTGCCAGCAGCTTATTAAGACAGCGCACAGATACGCAGTATTTT. As protein: CASSLLRQRTDTQYF.

The rearrangement joins TRBV7-8 to TRBJ2-3; D remains unclear. CDR1 and CDR2 (germline): SGHVS, FQNEAQ. With 2 bases removed from V and 2 bases from J, the gap between germline ends came to 11 bases. The CDR3 is 15 amino acids. CDR3 bases: TGTGCCAGCAGCTTATATCTCTCCCCCACAGATACGCAGTATTTT. As protein: CASSLYLSPTDTQYF.

The V and J genes are TRBV4-1 and TRBJ2-2; D is unclear. The CDR3 totals 14 residues. CDR1 and CDR2 from the germline V gene are MGHRA and YSYEKL. Trimming stripped 4 bases from V and 6 bases from J, with 12 bases between. CDR3 DNA sequence: TGCGCCAGCAGCCCCTGGGCCATTTCCGGGGAGCTGTTTTTT. Translation: CASSPWAISGELFF.

This clone was seen once. The J gene is TRBJ1-3, the V gene TRBV5-1; 7 bases match TRBD1. The CDR3 extends over 15 amino acids. The germline gives CDR1 SGHRS, CDR2 YFSETQ. J gave up 4 bases and V 4 bases, and 8 bases lay outside the gene matches. The CDR3 DNA reads as TGCGCCAGCAGCGCTGACAGGGCACGGGGAAACACCATATATTTT. Its translation is CASSADRARGNTIYF.

The chain links TRBV6-1 to TRBJ1-6, with D hard to call. The germline gives CDR1 MNHNS, CDR2 SASEGT. This CDR3 has 14 amino acids. V was trimmed by 6 bases and J by 8 bases, leaving 14 bases between them. The CDR3 nucleotides read TGTGCCAGCAGATCCGGGGTCCGATATTCACCCCTCCACTTT. It translates to CASRSGVRYSPLHF.